These T cell receptor beta chains were read from a single sample in a study of T cells in Graves' hyperthyroidism and ophthalmopathy. TCRdb recomputed calls from the multiplex PCR reads with MiXCR, one row per CDR3 protein. In the table there are hundreds of thousands of distinct CDR3 sequences, around 39% of which are singletons. Sequencing was performed on blood. The receptor source for this set is a man aged 18-30 years with Graves' hyperthyroidism. Both conserved end residues are part of each CDR3.

J | V | CDR3
TRBJ2-5 | TRBV4-1 | CASSPTGAPGETQYF
TRBJ2-5 | TRBV7-3 | CASSPGAGLETQYF
TRBJ1-5 | TRBV6-6 | CASSPDLLQHF
TRBJ2-2 | TRBV29-1 | CSVPLLDKPGELFF
TRBJ1-1 | TRBV10-3 | CASSDNRRSDTEAFF
TRBJ2-2 | TRBV15 | CATSIGQGKTGELFF
TRBJ1-5 | TRBV24-1 | CATSAGANLGEGQPQHF
TRBJ2-7 | TRBV11-2 | CASSLVGSGQGNEQYF
TRBJ2-2 | TRBV2 | CASRDRGFTTGELFF
TRBJ1-1 | TRBV7-2 | CASSMASGTEAFF
TRBJ2-7 | TRBV11-2 | CASSFCASGTLHSYEQYF
TRBJ1-6 | TRBV5-1 | CASSARTANNSPLHF
TRBJ2-7 | TRBV7-9 | CASSPEAGFYEQYF
TRBJ2-5 | TRBV29-1 | CGTGEETQYF
TRBJ2-5 | TRBV19 | CASSYQASGTHKETQYF
TRBJ2-7 | TRBV5-1 | CASHTVLAAREQYF
TRBJ1-1 | TRBV29-1 | CSVVRIGGTEAFF
TRBJ1-5 | TRBV20-1 | CSATRGGVVPYSNQPQHF
TRBJ1-5 | TRBV29-1 | CSVGGGRGSNQPQHF
TRBJ1-3 | TRBV7-9 | CASSQDRDSVRNTIYF
TRBJ1-2 | TRBV3-1 | CASSQDDGNYGYTF
TRBJ1-4 | TRBV7-6 | CASSQGPTSTNEKLFF
TRBJ2-3 | TRBV7-8 | CASSPAGPADTQYF
TRBJ2-7 | TRBV7-9 | CASGSTGVEQYF
TRBJ2-7 | TRBV12-3/TRBV12-4 | CASSPGGGQEQYF
TRBJ1-2 | TRBV15 | CATSRGDTNSGNTF
TRBJ2-7 | TRBV20-1 | CSANDLTSDEQCF
TRBJ1-2 | TRBV14 | CASSQGSLGAVYGYTF
TRBJ1-1 | TRBV29-1 | CSVDKQVGTEAFF
TRBJ2-7 | TRBV5-1 | CASSLYDLTSYEQYF
TRBJ2-7 | TRBV13 | CASSPEGGAGEQYF
TRBJ2-3 | TRBV15 | CATRETVGTDTQYF
TRBJ1-2 | TRBV29-1 | CSGGGTEAF
TRBJ2-7 | TRBV5-1 | CASSFRPGTGNEQYF
TRBJ1-1 | TRBV7-2 | CASSFGGRGTEAFF
TRBJ1-6 | TRBV19 | CASSMERASSYNSPLHF
TRBJ1-3 | TRBV7-6 | CASSLGVNTIYF
TRBJ1-5 | TRBV30 | CAWSGGEGQPQHF
TRBJ2-7 | TRBV4-1 | CASSDGAAYEQYF
TRBJ1-1 | TRBV15 | CAASEVGNTEAFF
TRBJ2-7 | TRBV10-3 | CAGATDNTRYEQYF
TRBJ2-7 | TRBV10-3 | CAISVSIQGSHEQYF
TRBJ1-1 | TRBV6-5 | CASTAGPNTEAFF
TRBJ1-6 | TRBV7-2 | CASSFPLIPNSPLHF
TRBJ2-2 | TRBV9 | CASSPETNSNTGELFF
TRBJ2-5 | TRBV6-1 | CASSEVMGGRGIGTQYF
TRBJ2-7 | TRBV4-3 | CASSQEGPGGRTYEQYF
TRBJ2-7 | TRBV7-2 | CASSTPWDTYEQYF
TRBJ1-5 | TRBV7-2 | CASSQTQGNQPQHF
TRBJ2-7 | TRBV10-3 | CASSWLDRTKNHEQYF
TRBJ2-7 | TRBV12-5 | CASGPGQGYEQYF
TRBJ2-5 | TRBV29-1 | CSVESQGKETQYF
TRBJ1-1 | TRBV5-1 | CASSSIAGTEAFF
TRBJ1-2 | TRBV9 | CASSLEGGSGGYTF